Listed below are T cell receptor beta chains from one sample, sequenced in a study of graft-versus-host responses after intestinal transplantation. These receptors' targets are unknown. TCRdb's copy holds only in-frame clones and misses some; the assay was immunoSEQ multiplex PCR. This sample has around 90,000 clones, with over 90% found just once. This sample comprised unstimulated CD4+ T cells sorted from spleen or lymph node cells, obtained before transplant. These receptors were taken from a human donor who was the organ donor for an intestinal transplant. Each CDR3 is given with its conserved first and last residue. A D gene is named only where the DNA matches it firmly. Clone size, where shown, is once, few, many, or a class for clones that have expanded.

len,d_gene,j_gene,abundance,v_gene,CDR3aa,CDR3nt
11,NA,TRBJ2-2,NA,TRBV6-6,CASSISEELFF,TGTGCCAGCAGCATCTCCGAGGAGCTGTTTTTT
17,TRBD2,TRBJ2-7,few,TRBV9,CASSVATSSGGAPVQYF,TGTGCCAGCAGCGTAGCTACATCTAGCGGGGGAGCGCCGGTGCAGTACTTC
13,NA,TRBJ1-5,NA,TRBV6-1,CASSENGNQPQHF,TGTGCCAGCAGTGAAAACGGCAATCAGCCCCAGCATTTT
19,TRBD1,TRBJ1-6,NA,TRBV28,CASRERQGTISSYNSPLHF,TGTGCCAGCAGGGAGAGACAGGGGACTATAAGCTCCTATAATTCACCCCTCCACTTT
14,NA,TRBJ1-6,NA,TRBV28,CASSLADYNSPLHF,TGTGCCAGCAGTTTGGCCGATTATAATTCACCCCTCCACTTT
15,NA,TRBJ2-1,NA,TRBV19,CASREVGGTYNEQFF,TGTGCCAGTAGGGAGGTTGGCGGGACCTACAATGAGCAGTTCTTC
14,TRBD2,TRBJ2-1,NA,TRBV10-1,CASSESGGGNEQFF,TGCGCCAGCAGTGAGTCGGGCGGGGGGAATGAGCAGTTCTTC
18,NA,TRBJ2-2,NA,TRBV4-3,CASSQELTGGGSTGELFF,TGCGCCAGCAGCCAAGAACTTACAGGGGGAGGGAGCACCGGGGAGCTGTTTTTT
17,NA,TRBJ1-2,NA,TRBV28,CASSFGRGFVSGYGYTF,TGTGCCAGCAGTTTTGGGAGGGGATTCGTTAGCGGCTATGGCTACACCTTC
11,NA,TRBJ1-1,NA,TRBV2,CASKGGPEAFF,TGTGCCAGCAAAGGAGGTCCTGAAGCTTTCTTT
14,TRBD2,TRBJ2-1,NA,TRBV6-1,CASKPLAENNEQFF,TGTGCCAGCAAACCACTAGCGGAGAACAATGAGCAGTTCTTC
13,NA,TRBJ1-2,NA,TRBV19,CASSISRDYGYTF,TGTGCCAGTAGTATCTCCAGGGACTATGGCTACACCTTC
15,NA,TRBJ2-3,NA,TRBV5-1,CASSLTGTSTDTQYF,TGCGCCAGCAGCTTGACAGGGACTAGCACAGATACGCAGTATTTT
15,TRBD1,TRBJ1-1,NA,TRBV6-5,CASSHRDRANTEAFF,TGTGCCAGCAGTCACAGGGACAGGGCGAACACTGAAGCTTTCTTT
12,NA,TRBJ1-2,NA,TRBV28,CASSLDRRGYTF,TGTGCCAGCAGTTTAGACAGGCGAGGCTACACCTTC
15,NA,TRBJ1-1,NA,TRBV19,CASSTTPHANTEAFF,TGTGCCAGTAGTACTACACCCCATGCGAACACTGAAGCTTTCTTT
14,NA,TRBJ2-5,once,TRBV4-1,CASSQDFTGKTQYF,TGCGCCAGCAGCCAAGATTTTACAGGGAAGACCCAGTACTTC
14,NA,TRBJ2-7,NA,TRBV19,CASSPWGQSYEQYF,TGTGCCAGTAGTCCCTGGGGGCAGTCCTACGAGCAGTACTTC
15,TRBD2,TRBJ2-5,NA,TRBV6-6,CASSRNSGGQETQYF,TGTGCCAGCAGTCGGAATAGCGGGGGGCAAGAGACCCAGTACTTC
15,TRBD1,TRBJ2-1,NA,TRBV5-1,CASSLSTTGYNEQFF,TGCGCCAGCAGCTTGTCCACGACAGGGTACAATGAGCAGTTCTTC
16,TRBD1,TRBJ2-7,NA,TRBV5-4,CASSLSSGTVTYEQYF,TGTGCCAGCAGCTTGAGCTCCGGGACAGTTACCTACGAGCAGTACTTC
14,NA,TRBJ2-1,NA,TRBV6-1,CASSERGLWPEQFF,TGTGCCAGCAGTGAACGGGGTCTTTGGCCGGAGCAGTTCTTC
14,NA,TRBJ1-2,NA,TRBV5-6,CASLKKGGSYGYTF,TGTGCCAGCCTGAAGAAGGGGGGTTCCTATGGCTACACCTTC
13,NA,TRBJ1-1,NA,TRBV9,CASSVAMNTEAFF,TGTGCCAGCAGCGTAGCCATGAACACTGAAGCTTTCTTT
13,TRBD1,TRBJ1-4,NA,TRBV19,CASKGQGSEKLFF,TGTGCCAGTAAAGGACAGGGGAGCGAAAAACTGTTTTTT
19,NA,TRBJ1-4,NA,TRBV7-9,CASSLGQGSLSGFNEKLFF,TGTGCCAGCAGCTTAGGGCAGGGCTCCCTCTCAGGCTTTAATGAAAAACTGTTTTTT
14,NA,TRBJ2-7,NA,TRBV11-2,CASSLLRTADEQYF,TGTGCCAGCAGCTTATTGCGGACAGCTGACGAGCAGTACTTC
13,NA,TRBJ1-5,NA,TRBV27,CASSRQSNQPQHF,TGTGCCAGCAGTCGACAGAGCAATCAGCCCCAGCATTTT
15,NA,TRBJ2-7,NA,TRBV5-1,CASSPTGHRSYEQYF,TGCGCCAGCAGCCCTACGGGACACCGCTCCTACGAGCAGTACTTC
13,NA,TRBJ1-3,once,TRBV29-1,CSVEAGFGNTIYF,TGCAGCGTTGAGGCGGGATTCGGAAACACCATATATTTT
15,TRBD2,TRBJ2-3,NA,TRBV15,CATSRGTSGEDTQYF,TGTGCCACCAGCAGAGGGACTAGCGGGGAAGATACGCAGTATTTT
16,TRBD1,TRBJ1-2,NA,TRBV28,CASSLGGDRGSGGYTF,TGTGCCAGCAGTTTGGGAGGGGACAGGGGTTCTGGGGGCTACACCTTC
13,NA,TRBJ1-2,NA,TRBV9,CASTNFRDYGYTF,TGTGCCAGCACGAACTTCAGGGACTATGGCTACACCTTC
14,TRBD1,TRBJ1-1,NA,TRBV6-1,CASDHRGLNTEAFF,TGTGCCAGCGATCACAGGGGCCTGAACACTGAAGCTTTCTTT
13,NA,TRBJ1-6,once,TRBV9,CASSEDLGSPLHF,TGTGCCAGCAGCGAAGACCTGGGTTCACCCCTCCACTTT
16,TRBD1,TRBJ2-3,NA,TRBV9,CASSSRTGGGTDTQYF,TGTGCCAGCAGCTCCCGGACAGGGGGAGGCACAGATACGCAGTATTTT
13,NA,TRBJ2-5,NA,TRBV5-1,CASSLVGSETQYF,TGCGCCAGCAGCTTGGTAGGGTCAGAGACCCAGTACTTC